The source of this T cell receptor beta chain is a study of T cells in Graves' hyperthyroidism and ophthalmopathy. Points from the study as a whole: Separation of ophthalmopathy from stable hyperthyroidism was achieved by a 13 V-J model.

This clonotype was found many times. The antigen remains unidentified. The CDR3 regions of TCR beta were amplified from RNA transcripts. With the HTBI primer set, the TCR CDR3 went through a first round of RT-PCR. TCRdb reprocessed the multiplex PCR reads via MiXCR and lists one record per CDR3 protein. The sample has 210,000 or so distinct CDR3 sequences, more than 15% seen once; the top ten hold approximately 50%. Germline CDR1 SGHVS, CDR2 FQNEAQ. After removal of 1 base from V and 6 bases from J, the junction contained 8 bases not matched to a gene. This CDR3 has 17 amino acids. The sequence was collected from a man aged 50-60 years with Graves' hyperthyroidism. The chain uses TRBV7-8 and TRBJ2-1, with 11 bases identical to TRBD2. Source material: blood. DNA of the CDR3: TGTGCCAGCAGCTTAGAAGGGCTAGCGGGAGGCCGCAATGAGCAGTTCTTC. Protein product: CASSLEGLAGGRNEQFF.